The clone carrying this TCR beta chain was counted at least ten times. These data come from a study of CD8+CD57+ T cells in acquired aplastic anemia. All patients picked for sequencing had shown, by flow cytometry, an expansion of CD8+CD57+ cells. Every patient presented with severe acquired aplastic anemia. Among the patients, none had received any therapy at the time of blood sampling. According to the study, genomic DNA was the template for TCR beta VDJ and CDR3 profiling. TCRdb fed the reads into MiXCR, producing one record per CDR3 protein. The profile shows more than 150,000 distinct CDR3 sequences, 48% of them singletons. V gave up 1 base and J gave up 4 bases, with 14 bases separating them. This CDR3 is 15 amino acids long. Germline-derived CDR1 and CDR2 are SGHTA and FQGNSA.

The rearrangement joins TRBV7-2 to TRBJ2-7; D is undetermined. Sequenced sample: sorted CD4+, CD8+, or CD8+CD57+ T cells (not recorded which) from PBMCs. The source of this sequence is a human donor with aplastic anemia. DNA of the CDR3: TGTGCCAGCAGCTTAGTCCCGATTGGTCCATACGAGCAGTACTTC. Amino acid sequence: CASSLVPIGPYEQYF.